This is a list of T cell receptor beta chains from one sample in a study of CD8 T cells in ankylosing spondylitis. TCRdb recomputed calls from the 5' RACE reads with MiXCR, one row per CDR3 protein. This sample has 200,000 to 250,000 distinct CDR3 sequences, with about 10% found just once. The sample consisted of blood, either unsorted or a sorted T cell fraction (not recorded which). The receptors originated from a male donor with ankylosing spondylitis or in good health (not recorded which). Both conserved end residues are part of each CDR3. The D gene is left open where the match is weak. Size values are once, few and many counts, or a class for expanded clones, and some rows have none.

CDR3 DNA: TGTGCCAGCAGCCCTAACAGGGGGAGAGAGACCCAGTACTTC
CDR3 protein: CASSPNRGRETQYF
J gene: TRBJ2-5
CDR3 length: 14
D gene: TRBD1
V gene: TRBV7-2
clone size: many

CDR3 DNA: TGTGCCAGTAGTCCACAGGTGAAGACCGGGGAGCTGTTTTTT
CDR3 protein: CASSPQVKTGELFF
J gene: TRBJ2-2
CDR3 length: 14
D gene: -
V gene: TRBV19
clone size: -

CDR3 DNA: TGCAGTGCTAGAGATTCCCCCGGGGGACGCGAGCAGTTCTTC
CDR3 protein: CSARDSPGGREQFF
J gene: TRBJ2-1
CDR3 length: 14
D gene: -
V gene: TRBV20-1
clone size: many

CDR3 DNA: TGTGCCAGCAGCCAATCGGGACAGGGGTTCTCAACAACCGGGGAGCTGTTTTTT
CDR3 protein: CASSQSGQGFSTTGELFF
J gene: TRBJ2-2
CDR3 length: 18
D gene: TRBD1
V gene: TRBV2
clone size: many

CDR3 DNA: TGTGCCAGCAGCGTAGGCAGGGGGCGGGTCTACGAGCAGTCCTTC
CDR3 protein: CASSVGRGRVYEQSF
J gene: TRBJ2-7
CDR3 length: 15
D gene: TRBD1
V gene: TRBV9
clone size: -

CDR3 DNA: TGCGCCAGCAGCTACATGGCGGGGGGGAACACAGATACGCAGTATTTT
CDR3 protein: CASSYMAGGNTDTQYF
J gene: TRBJ2-3
CDR3 length: 16
D gene: TRBD2
V gene: TRBV5-1
clone size: many

CDR3 DNA: TGCGCCAGCAGCCGACTAGCGGGGGGGCCAAAAGATACGCAGTATTTT
CDR3 protein: CASSRLAGGPKDTQYF
J gene: TRBJ2-3
CDR3 length: 16
D gene: TRBD2
V gene: TRBV5-1
clone size: many

CDR3 DNA: TGTGCCAGCAGTCCGACAGGGCTAAATGAAAAACTGTTTTTT
CDR3 protein: CASSPTGLNEKLFF
J gene: TRBJ1-4
CDR3 length: 14
D gene: TRBD1
V gene: TRBV18
clone size: many

CDR3 DNA: TGTGCCAGCAGCTTAATAGCGGGGGGGTCCTACAATGAGCAGTTCTTC
CDR3 protein: CASSLIAGGSYNEQFF
J gene: TRBJ2-1
CDR3 length: 16
D gene: TRBD2
V gene: TRBV7-3
clone size: -

CDR3 DNA: TGTGCCAGCAAGGGGGAAACCTACGAGCAGTACTTC
CDR3 protein: CASKGETYEQYF
J gene: TRBJ2-7
CDR3 length: 12
D gene: -
V gene: TRBV12-3/TRBV12-4
clone size: many

CDR3 DNA: TGTGCCAGCAGAAGGACAGGGGGACCAATGAACACTGAAGCTTTCTTT
CDR3 protein: CASRRTGGPMNTEAFF
J gene: TRBJ1-1
CDR3 length: 16
D gene: TRBD1
V gene: TRBV28
clone size: -

CDR3 DNA: TGCAGTGCTCCGGGGGGGGCCGTCGACAATGAGCAGTTCTTC
CDR3 protein: CSAPGGAVDNEQFF
J gene: TRBJ2-1
CDR3 length: 14
D gene: TRBD2
V gene: TRBV20-1
clone size: many

CDR3 DNA: TGCAGTCCTCAAACCCGGGACCCTCCGTGGTACTTC
CDR3 protein: CSPQTRDPPWYF
J gene: TRBJ2-7
CDR3 length: 12
D gene: -
V gene: TRBV20-1
clone size: many

CDR3 DNA: TGTGCCAGCAGCTACAGACTAGCGGGGGTTAATGAGCAGTTCTTC
CDR3 protein: CASSYRLAGVNEQFF
J gene: TRBJ2-1
CDR3 length: 15
D gene: TRBD2
V gene: TRBV7-2
clone size: many

CDR3 DNA: TGTGCCAGCAGCTGGGGGCACCAAGACGCCCAGTACTTC
CDR3 protein: CASSWGHQDAQYF
J gene: TRBJ2-5
CDR3 length: 13
D gene: -
V gene: TRBV12-3/TRBV12-4
clone size: many

CDR3 DNA: TGCGCCAGCAGCCCCTCCAGTAACACCTACAATGAGCAGTTCTTC
CDR3 protein: CASSPSSNTYNEQFF
J gene: TRBJ2-1
CDR3 length: 15
D gene: -
V gene: TRBV5-1
clone size: many

CDR3 DNA: TGTGCCGGAAAACCGGGCCCCACTGAAGCTTTCTTT
CDR3 protein: CAGKPGPTEAFF
J gene: TRBJ1-1
CDR3 length: 12
D gene: -
V gene: TRBV2
clone size: many

CDR3 DNA: TGTGCCAGCAGTGAAGCGGCAGGGGCCTACAATGAGCAGTTCTTC
CDR3 protein: CASSEAAGAYNEQFF
J gene: TRBJ2-1
CDR3 length: 15
D gene: -
V gene: TRBV2
clone size: -

CDR3 DNA: TGTGCCAGCAACCGGAACGGGGGCCCGACAGATACGCAGTATTTT
CDR3 protein: CASNRNGGPTDTQYF
J gene: TRBJ2-3
CDR3 length: 15
D gene: -
V gene: TRBV6-1
clone size: -

CDR3 DNA: TGTGCCTCCAAGGGACGCGGACCAACTGAGACCCAGTACTTC
CDR3 protein: CASKGRGPTETQYF
J gene: TRBJ2-5
CDR3 length: 14
D gene: -
V gene: TRBV7-9
clone size: few

CDR3 DNA: TGTGCCAGCAGCTTATACGGGGGTCCTAACACCGGGGAGCTGTTTTTT
CDR3 protein: CASSLYGGPNTGELFF
J gene: TRBJ2-2
CDR3 length: 16
D gene: -
V gene: TRBV11-3
clone size: -

CDR3 DNA: TGTGCCACCAGTAGGACAGGGCGGGACGAGCCCCAGCATTTT
CDR3 protein: CATSRTGRDEPQHF
J gene: TRBJ1-5
CDR3 length: 14
D gene: TRBD1
V gene: TRBV24-1
clone size: -

CDR3 DNA: TGTGCCAGCAGCCAAGATCGAATTAGCGGGGGGTTCCTCAGCTCCTACAATGAGCAGTTCTTC
CDR3 protein: CASSQDRISGGFLSSYNEQFF
J gene: TRBJ2-1
CDR3 length: 21
D gene: TRBD2
V gene: TRBV3-1
clone size: few

CDR3 DNA: TGTGCCAGCAGTTTCGACCATTCCGGGAGTTCCAATCAGCCCCAGCATTTT
CDR3 protein: CASSFDHSGSSNQPQHF
J gene: TRBJ1-5
CDR3 length: 17
D gene: -
V gene: TRBV12-3/TRBV12-4
clone size: few

CDR3 DNA: TGTGCCAGCATCCTTGCCCCGGGGGCCCAAGCTTTCTTT
CDR3 protein: CASILAPGAQAFF
J gene: TRBJ1-1
CDR3 length: 13
D gene: -
V gene: TRBV12-3/TRBV12-4
clone size: many

CDR3 DNA: TGTGCCAGCAGCTTAGCAGGGACAGCGAGCTCTGGGGCCAACGTCCTGACTTTC
CDR3 protein: CASSLAGTASSGANVLTF
J gene: TRBJ2-6
CDR3 length: 18
D gene: TRBD1
V gene: TRBV7-2
clone size: few

CDR3 DNA: TGTGCCAGCAGCCAAGAGGGCTGGTCCAACGTCCTGACTTTC
CDR3 protein: CASSQEGWSNVLTF
J gene: TRBJ2-6
CDR3 length: 14
D gene: -
V gene: TRBV3-1
clone size: few

CDR3 DNA: TGTGCCAGCAGTTACGGACAGGGGATCGGCACAGATACGCAGTATTTT
CDR3 protein: CASSYGQGIGTDTQYF
J gene: TRBJ2-3
CDR3 length: 16
D gene: TRBD1
V gene: TRBV6-5
clone size: few

CDR3 DNA: TGCAGTGCTACCAACCGGGCGGACCGAGCGCTATACGAGCAGTACTTC
CDR3 protein: CSATNRADRALYEQYF
J gene: TRBJ2-7
CDR3 length: 16
D gene: -
V gene: TRBV20-1
clone size: few

CDR3 DNA: TGCAGTGCTAGAGATCTAAGCGGGGTCTACAATGAGCAGTTCTTC
CDR3 protein: CSARDLSGVYNEQFF
J gene: TRBJ2-1
CDR3 length: 15
D gene: TRBD2
V gene: TRBV20-1
clone size: many

CDR3 DNA: TGTGCCAGCAGCCGGGGGACTCGAAGCAGTGGGGAGCTGTTTTTT
CDR3 protein: CASSRGTRSSGELFF
J gene: TRBJ2-2
CDR3 length: 15
D gene: -
V gene: TRBV14
clone size: many

CDR3 DNA: TGCAGTGCTAGAGTCGGGACAGTTAGCAATCAGCCCCAGCATTTT
CDR3 protein: CSARVGTVSNQPQHF
J gene: TRBJ1-5
CDR3 length: 15
D gene: TRBD1
V gene: TRBV20-1
clone size: many

CDR3 DNA: TGTGCCAGCAGCCAAGAAAGCGGGACAGGGTCAACTAATGAAAAACTGTTTTTT
CDR3 protein: CASSQESGTGSTNEKLFF
J gene: TRBJ1-4
CDR3 length: 18
D gene: TRBD1
V gene: TRBV4-2
clone size: many

CDR3 DNA: TGTGCCAGTGCGGGGGCTCTGGCCAAAAACATTCAGTACTTC
CDR3 protein: CASAGALAKNIQYF
J gene: TRBJ2-4
CDR3 length: 14
D gene: -
V gene: TRBV7-9
clone size: many

CDR3 DNA: TGTGCCAGCAGTTTCCTTGCCGAGGGGGCGAGTCAGCCCCAGCATTTT
CDR3 protein: CASSFLAEGASQPQHF
J gene: TRBJ1-5
CDR3 length: 16
D gene: TRBD1
V gene: TRBV27
clone size: -

CDR3 DNA: TGTGCCAGCAGTTACAATGGCTGGGAGTCCCAGTACTTC
CDR3 protein: CASSYNGWESQYF
J gene: TRBJ2-5
CDR3 length: 13
D gene: -
V gene: TRBV6-6
clone size: -

CDR3 DNA: TGCGCCAGCAGCTTGGGCGGGGGACAGTATAGCACAGATACGCAGTATTTT
CDR3 protein: CASSLGGGQYSTDTQYF
J gene: TRBJ2-3
CDR3 length: 17
D gene: -
V gene: TRBV5-1
clone size: many

CDR3 DNA: TGCAGTGCTAGCCGGGACAGCTACACCGGGGAGCTGTTTTTT
CDR3 protein: CSASRDSYTGELFF
J gene: TRBJ2-2
CDR3 length: 14
D gene: TRBD1
V gene: TRBV29-1
clone size: many

CDR3 DNA: TGTGCCAGCAGCCCGGTACAGGGTATCGGGAACACTGAAGCTTTCTTT
CDR3 protein: CASSPVQGIGNTEAFF
J gene: TRBJ1-1
CDR3 length: 16
D gene: -
V gene: TRBV5-5
clone size: -

CDR3 DNA: TGTGCCAGCAGCTCCGACCTGCTCCGGGGGAGCTCCTACAATGAGCAGTTCTTC
CDR3 protein: CASSSDLLRGSSYNEQFF
J gene: TRBJ2-1
CDR3 length: 18
D gene: -
V gene: TRBV11-1
clone size: many

CDR3 DNA: TGTGCCAGCAGCCAAGTAATCTTGAACACTGAAGCTTTCTTT
CDR3 protein: CASSQVILNTEAFF
J gene: TRBJ1-1
CDR3 length: 14
D gene: -
V gene: TRBV3-1
clone size: many

CDR3 DNA: TGCGCCAGCAGCTTGGTTAGTAGGGCTAACAATGAGCAGTTCTTC
CDR3 protein: CASSLVSRANNEQFF
J gene: TRBJ2-1
CDR3 length: 15
D gene: -
V gene: TRBV5-1
clone size: many

CDR3 DNA: TGTGCCAGCAGCCTAGCCTGCGGGAATTACAATGAGCAGTTCTTC
CDR3 protein: CASSLACGNYNEQFF
J gene: TRBJ2-1
CDR3 length: 15
D gene: -
V gene: TRBV7-3
clone size: many

CDR3 DNA: TGTGCCAGCGGGCAATTGGCGGAGCGGAACACCGGGGAGCTGTTTTTT
CDR3 protein: CASGQLAERNTGELFF
J gene: TRBJ2-2
CDR3 length: 16
D gene: -
V gene: TRBV5-5
clone size: few

CDR3 DNA: TGCGCCAGCGGGCAGGAGTCCTACGAGCAGTACTTC
CDR3 protein: CASGQESYEQYF
J gene: TRBJ2-7
CDR3 length: 12
D gene: -
V gene: TRBV5-1
clone size: -

CDR3 DNA: TGTGCCAGCAGCCAAGATTGGGGGGGGGGCACAGATACGCAGTATTTT
CDR3 protein: CASSQDWGGGTDTQYF
J gene: TRBJ2-3
CDR3 length: 16
D gene: TRBD2
V gene: TRBV3-1
clone size: many

CDR3 DNA: TGCAGCGTCGACGTAGGGAGACCTCCGGAGACCCAGTACTTC
CDR3 protein: CSVDVGRPPETQYF
J gene: TRBJ2-5
CDR3 length: 14
D gene: -
V gene: TRBV29-1
clone size: -

CDR3 DNA: TGTGCCACCAGTGAAAAAGAGACCCAGTACTTC
CDR3 protein: CATSEKETQYF
J gene: TRBJ2-5
CDR3 length: 11
D gene: -
V gene: TRBV24-1
clone size: -

CDR3 DNA: TGTGCCAGCAATAGCGGGGGGCACCAAGAGACCCAGTACTTC
CDR3 protein: CASNSGGHQETQYF
J gene: TRBJ2-5
CDR3 length: 14
D gene: TRBD2
V gene: TRBV28
clone size: many

CDR3 DNA: TGTGCCAGCAGCCGCATAGGGAGCTATAATTCACCCCTCCACTTT
CDR3 protein: CASSRIGSYNSPLHF
J gene: TRBJ1-6
CDR3 length: 15
D gene: -
V gene: TRBV7-9
clone size: few

CDR3 DNA: TGTGCCAGCAGCCACAGACAGGCGCATGAAGCTTTCTTT
CDR3 protein: CASSHRQAHEAFF
J gene: TRBJ1-1
CDR3 length: 13
D gene: -
V gene: TRBV12-3/TRBV12-4
clone size: many

CDR3 DNA: TGTGCCAGCAGCTTAGTCCTAGCGGGCCCCTACAATGAGCAGTTCTTC
CDR3 protein: CASSLVLAGPYNEQFF
J gene: TRBJ2-1
CDR3 length: 16
D gene: TRBD2
V gene: TRBV7-9
clone size: many

CDR3 DNA: TGCAGTGCGCTGGACCCGTTGAATGAAAAACTGTTTTTT
CDR3 protein: CSALDPLNEKLFF
J gene: TRBJ1-4
CDR3 length: 13
D gene: -
V gene: TRBV20-1
clone size: many

CDR3 DNA: TGTGCCAGCAGCTTAGAACCCACCGATCAGCCCCAGCATTTT
CDR3 protein: CASSLEPTDQPQHF
J gene: TRBJ1-5
CDR3 length: 14
D gene: -
V gene: TRBV7-2
clone size: many

CDR3 DNA: TGCAGCGTCGGACAGGGGGACACAGATACGCAGTATTTT
CDR3 protein: CSVGQGDTDTQYF
J gene: TRBJ2-3
CDR3 length: 13
D gene: TRBD1
V gene: TRBV29-1
clone size: many

CDR3 DNA: TGTGCCAGCAGCCAAGAGACTAGCGGGGGTCAGAACACCGGGGAGCTGTTTTTT
CDR3 protein: CASSQETSGGQNTGELFF
J gene: TRBJ2-2
CDR3 length: 18
D gene: TRBD2
V gene: TRBV4-2
clone size: once

CDR3 DNA: TGCAGCGTAGGCGGCCATCGCTACGAGCAGTACTTC
CDR3 protein: CSVGGHRYEQYF
J gene: TRBJ2-7
CDR3 length: 12
D gene: -
V gene: TRBV29-1
clone size: few

CDR3 DNA: TGCGCCAGTCAACTGGGGCAGGGGATATATGGCTACACCTTC
CDR3 protein: CASQLGQGIYGYTF
J gene: TRBJ1-2
CDR3 length: 14
D gene: -
V gene: TRBV5-1
clone size: few